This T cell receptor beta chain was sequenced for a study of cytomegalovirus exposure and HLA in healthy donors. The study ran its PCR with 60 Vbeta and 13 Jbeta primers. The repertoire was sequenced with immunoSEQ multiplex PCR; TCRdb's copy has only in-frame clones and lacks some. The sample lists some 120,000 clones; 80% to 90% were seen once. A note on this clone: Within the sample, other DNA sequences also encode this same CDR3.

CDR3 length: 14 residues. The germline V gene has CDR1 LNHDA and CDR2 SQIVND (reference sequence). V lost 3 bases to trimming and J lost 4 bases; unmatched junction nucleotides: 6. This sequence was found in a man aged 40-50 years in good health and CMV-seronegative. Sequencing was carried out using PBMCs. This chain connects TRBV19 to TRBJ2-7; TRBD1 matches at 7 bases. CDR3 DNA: TGTGCCAGTAGTATGGGACAGATGAGATACGAGCAGTACTTC. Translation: CASSMGQMRYEQYF.